This T cell receptor beta chain came from a study of blood T cell repertoires in COVID-19 (dated by TCRdb to 2019 to 2021). Describing the broader study: The collaborator samples originated in the United States, Italy and Spain and spanned the acute and convalescent phases of COVID-19. The repertoires were released in a freely available public database intended as a resource for research on the immune response to SARS-CoV-2. Subjects who had been exposed to COVID-19, were actively infected with it, or had recovered from it provided the deeply sampled blood TCRbeta repertoires that made up the dataset. The material from the prospective study consisted of cDNA or gDNA derived from T cells, B-cell-depleted T cells, or PBMCs. A de-identified subject ID, COVID-19 status, age in years and sex were almost always included in the sample metadata. Where available, HLA class I and class II types were taken from metadata supplied by the sample provider and were not determined by assay-based typing. Samples were obtained from the ongoing ImmuneRACE study (first 160 participants) and from 950 to 1,500 subjects provided by 6 global collaborators. Results and caveats for the whole study, not just this receptor: The amount of clinical and demographic metadata varied by source and participant and was provided uncurated.

One collaborating source in Seattle enrolled patients while the patients were actively infected and followed the patients over time throughout the course of disease. Whole blood was collected in K2EDTA tubes by collaborating institutions according to the institutions' own protocols. For TCRbeta analysis, collaborators shipped samples in one of three forms: frozen whole blood, isolated PBMCs, or DNA extracted from either of those sample types. TCRbeta CDR3 regions were amplified from genomic DNA using the immunoSEQ Assay, a bias-controlled multiplex PCR. The authors' analysis ran thus. The number of nucleated cells in each sample was estimated from the amplification of reference gene primers within the assay. Sequence reads were collapsed and filtered to measure the absolute abundance of every unique TCRbeta CDR3 rearrangement. For each sample, productive Simpson clonality was calculated as the square root of Simpson's diversity index across productive rearrangements. TCRdb stores this immuneACCESS table with in-frame sequences only. Part of the clones is absent; in the studies checked, under half of the shortfall reflects unresolved V genes, and no reason is known for the rest. D and trimming were read from the DNA, whereas the V and J calls and clone size are those reported in that table. Across this sample there are roughly 250,000 clones, with around 90% seen only once. Clones ranked in the top ten supply about 0.8% of the sample.

CDR1 is given as SGHRS and CDR2 as YFSETQ, both from the germline V gene. Measured from the cysteine to the phenylalanine, the CDR3 is 16 residues long. The retained sequence is limited to the CDR3, 48 bases, with the frame set at the first base. From V the trimming removes 4 bases and from J it removes 5 bases, while the gene matches leave 9 bases of the junction unaccounted for. Worth noting for this clone: The specificity of this receptor is unknown. One base away there is no much larger clone; base qualities are not given.

This clonotype originated in a man under 40 with COVID-19, enrolled during active disease. Sequenced: peripheral blood. This chain joins TRBV5-1 to TRBJ2-1, and 10 junction bases match TRBD1. Here the CDR3 is given as CASSPRGQGGNNEQFF. Read as DNA, the sequence is TGCGCCAGCAGCCCCCGAGGACAGGGGGGAAACAATGAGCAGTTCTTC.